One and the same sample provided the 23 T cell receptor beta chains below, sequenced in a study of OX40 agonist ivuxolimab in advanced cancers. Generated by immunoSEQ multiplex PCR, the TCRdb table keeps only in-frame clones and is missing some. The sample shows about 49,000 clones, approximately 80% of them seen only once. The material sequenced was CD4+ or CD8+ T cells sorted from blood, taken in a trial of the OX40 agonist ivuxolimab. The source of these receptors is an adult with an advanced solid tumor such as melanoma, head and neck, liver or kidney cancer.

The chain combines TRBV28 with TRBJ1-1; D is possibly TRBD1 (5 bases). CDR1 is MDHEN, CDR2 SYDVKM, per germline. The V and J ends lost 3 bases and 5 bases respectively, with 13 bases between them. This CDR3 contains 14 residues. As DNA, the CDR3 is TGTGCCAGCAGTTTCCCGCTCGGGGGGACTGAAGCTTTCTTT. Protein: CASSFPLGGTEAFF.

This rearrangement joins TRBV5-5 to TRBJ1-1; no firm D call. Trimming left V 0 bases short and J 4 bases short, with 7 bases between. CDR1 is SGHKS and CDR2 is YYEKEE in the germline V gene (reference sequence). This CDR3 is 13 amino acids long. The CDR3 loop is CASSLAAGTEAFF. The CDR3 region has the DNA TGTGCCAGCAGCTTGGCTGCGGGCACTGAAGCTTTCTTT. The variable domain in full, with the rest retrieved from reference TRBV5-5 and TRBJ1-1, is DAGVTQSPTHLIKTRGQQVTLRCSPISGHKSVSWYQQVLGQGPQFIFQYYEKEERGRGNFPDRFSARQFPNYSSELNVNALLLGDSALYLCASSLAAGTEAFFGQGTRLTVV.

Worth noting for this clone: The DNA is left out, because the CDR3 cannot be placed on it with certainty; the CDR3 is given as TCRdb lists it. V is TRBV27 and J is TRBJ1-5; the table's D call TRBD1 went unverified against the DNA. Germline V gene data show CDR1 as MNHEY and CDR2 as SMNVEV (reference sequence). Both ends counted, the CDR3 spans 16 residues. CDR3: CASSTSTGWSNQPQHF.

The chain recombines TRBV19 with TRBJ1-5; D is uncertain. The germline V gene encodes CDR1 LNHDA and CDR2 SQIVND (reference sequence). The CDR3 has 17 amino acids. V was cut by 7 bases and J by 5 bases, with 24 bases left in between. The CDR3 bases are TGTGCCAGTATGGAGATTCGCGAACACCGGGAGGATCAGCCCCAGCATTTT. Protein sequence: CASMEIREHREDQPQHF.

This chain connects TRBV7-8 to TRBJ2-1, with TRBD1 as a possible D gene (6 bases). The CDR3 is 16 residues long. The germline CDR1 and CDR2 sequences are SGHVS and FQNEAQ. Trimming pared 5 bases from V and 3 bases from J, leaving 17 bases between. As DNA, the CDR3 is TGTGCCAGCAGCCCTGCAAGACAGGCCAACTACAATGAGCAGTTCTTC. Translating gives CASSPARQANYNEQFF. The full variable domain, rest sourced from reference TRBV7-8 and TRBJ2-1, is GAGVSQSPRYKVAKRGQDVALRCDPISGHVSLFWYQQALGQGPEFLTYFQNEAQLDKSGLPSDRFFAERPEGSVSTLKIQRTQQEDSAVYLCASSPARQANYNEQFFGPGTRLTVL.

This clone has more than one count but fewer than ten. The genes are TRBV9 and TRBJ1-2; 8 bases match TRBD1. This CDR3 has 13 residues. The germline V gene encodes CDR1 SGDLS and CDR2 YYNGEE. The ends lost 4 bases at V and 4 bases at J; junction bases unmatched: 3. The CDR3 region is CASSLQGGYGYTF. The CDR3 nucleotides are TGTGCCAGCAGCCTACAGGGGGGCTATGGCTACACCTTC.

The chain recombines TRBV7-9 with TRBJ2-7; no reliable D call. Germline V lookup: CDR1 SEHNR, CDR2 FQNEAQ (reference sequence). This CDR3 is 11 amino acids long. V lost 1 base and J lost 5, with 3 bases in between. The CDR3: CASSLDNEQYF. Here the CDR3 DNA reads TGTGCCAGCAGCTTAGACAACGAGCAGTACTTC.

The chain joins TRBV13 to TRBJ2-1; TRBD2 matches at 13 bases. The J segment lost 8 bases and the V segment lost 4 bases, leaving 2 bases of the junction unmatched. The V gene's germline CDR1 is PRHDT and CDR2 FYEKMQ (reference sequence). This CDR3 region has 14 residues. The CDR3 DNA sequence: TGTGCCAGCAGCTGGACTAGCGGGGGCGATGAGCAGTTCTTC. Its protein product is CASSWTSGGDEQFF.

V is TRBV7-8 and J is TRBJ2-1; D is perhaps TRBD1 (5 bases). The germline V gene encodes CDR1 SGHVS and CDR2 FQNEAQ. Trimming left V 5 bases short and J 9 bases short, with 11 bases between. This CDR3 contains 12 residues. DNA for the CDR3: TGTGCCAGCAGCAACAGGTGGGCTGAGCAGTTCTTC. The encoded protein is CASSNRWAEQFF.

The gene calls are TRBV6-1 and TRBJ2-2, with D possibly being TRBD1 (5 bases). The CDR3 sequence is 15 residues long. Between the trimmed V and J ends, which lost 4 bases and 0 bases, there was a span of 9 bases. Germline V gene data show CDR1 as MNHNS and CDR2 as SASEGT. The CDR3 reads CASSADSPNTGELFF. CDR3 nucleotides: TGTGCCAGCAGTGCCGACAGTCCGAACACCGGGGAGCTGTTTTTT.

The CDR3 reads CASSPRRESTDTQYF. The CDR3 DNA follows: TGTGCCAGCAGCCCCCGTAGAGAAAGCACAGATACGCAGTATTTT. The chain joins TRBV7-6 to TRBJ2-3; D call uncertain. Germline loops: CDR1 SGHVS, CDR2 FNYEAQ. This CDR3 has 15 residues. V gave up 5 bases and J gave up 0 bases, with 12 bases separating them. Supplemented by reference TRBV7-6 and TRBJ2-3, the full variable domain reads GAGVSQSPRYKVTKRGQDVALRCDPISGHVSLYWYRQALGQGPEFLTYFNYEAQQDKSGLPNDRFSAERPEGSISTLTIQRTEQRDSAMYRCASSPRRESTDTQYFGPGTRLTVL.

The gene calls are TRBV6-1 and TRBJ1-1; D not resolved. V shed 8 bases and J shed 4 bases, with 14 bases lying between them. The CDR3 has 13 residues. CDR1 is MNHNS, CDR2 SASEGT, per germline. The CDR3 nucleotides are TGTGCCAGCGAGTCTTTTTTGGGCACTGAAGCTTTCTTT. Translating gives CASESFLGTEAFF.

The chain uses TRBV7-9 and TRBJ2-7; tentatively, D is TRBD1 (5 bases). The CDR3 loop spans 13 amino acids. Per the germline V gene, CDR1 is SEHNR and CDR2 is FQNEAQ (reference sequence). Trimming left V 4 bases short and J 3 bases short, with 10 bases between. Here the CDR3 reads CASSSSGIYEQYF. The DNA for the CDR3 is TGTGCCAGCAGCTCATCAGGGATCTACGAGCAGTACTTC.

V gene TRBV7-9 combines with J gene TRBJ2-2, with 11 bases aligning to TRBD2. The CDR3 totals 17 residues. With 3 bases clipped from V and 1 base from J, the junction kept 4 bases outside the gene matches. Germline loops: CDR1 SEHNR, CDR2 FQNEAQ (reference sequence). The CDR3 spells CASSFRLAGMNTGELFF. The DNA of the CDR3 is TGTGCCAGCAGCTTCCGACTAGCGGGGATGAACACCGGGGAGCTGTTTTTT. Full variable domain (outside the CDR3, taken from reference TRBV7-9 and TRBJ2-2): DTGVSQNPRHKITKRGQNVTFRCDPISEHNRLYWYRQTLGQGPEFLTYFQNEAQLEKSRLLSDRFSAERPKGSFSTLEIQRTEQGDSAMYLCASSFRLAGMNTGELFFGEGSRLTVL.

The chain combines TRBV7-2 with TRBJ1-5; weak D call: TRBD1 (5 bases). Trimming cost V 5 bases and J 0 bases, with 11 bases left between them. Per germline, CDR1 SGHTA and CDR2 FQGNSA. This CDR3 contains 15 residues. The CDR3 sequence: CASSVEGYSNQPQHF. The CDR3 bases are TGTGCCAGCAGCGTCGAGGGGTATAGCAATCAGCCCCAGCATTTT. Combining the CDR3 with reference TRBV7-2 and TRBJ1-5 gives the whole variable domain GAGVSQSPSNKVTEKGKDVELRCDPISGHTALYWYRQSLGQGLEFLIYFQGNSAPDKSGLPSDRFSAERTGGSVSTLTIQRTQQEDSAVYLCASSVEGYSNQPQHFGDGTRLSIL.

This chain uses TRBV19 with TRBJ2-5; D is ambiguous. V was shortened by 1 base and J by 0 bases, with 6 bases between the two germline ends. This CDR3 region has 14 residues. Germline assignment: CDR1 LNHDA and CDR2 SQIVND (reference sequence). In nucleotides, the CDR3 is TGTGCCAGTAGTATAGGAGTGTACCAAGAGACCCAGTACTTC. This encodes CASSIGVYQETQYF.

The table lists this clone with a count of one. The chain has TRBV14 and TRBJ2-1, with a weak D call TRBD2 (6 bases). Germline V CDR1 and CDR2: SGHDN, FVKESK. This CDR3 contains 13 residues. V was shortened by 1 base and J by 9 bases, with 10 bases between the two germline ends. This CDR3 reads CASSQAMGGEQFF. The CDR3 DNA reads TGTGCCAGCAGCCAAGCGATGGGGGGTGAGCAGTTCTTC.

The chain employs TRBV4-2 and TRBJ2-2; D gene uncertain. CDR3 size: 13 residues. The V gene's germline CDR1 is LGHNA and CDR2 YNFKEQ. V was cut by 4 bases and J by 4 bases, with 7 bases left in between. The CDR3, as DNA: TGTGCCAGCAGCCTTGGCCCCACCGGGGAGCTGTTTTTT. Residues: CASSLGPTGELFF.

The CDR3 is CASSQVGIITGTGDTEAFF. The CDR3 DNA reads as TGCGCCAGCAGCCAAGTTGGGATAATAACCGGGACAGGCGACACTGAAGCTTTCTTT. The chain has TRBV4-1 and TRBJ1-1; 8 bases fit TRBD1. The CDR3 spans 19 residues. The germline V gene encodes CDR1 MGHRA and CDR2 YSYEKL. Unmatched junction bases numbered 16, after V lost 1 base and J lost 3 bases.

This chain links TRBV6-5 with TRBJ1-1; D unresolved. CDR3 length equals 13 residues. The germline V gene has CDR1 MNHEY and CDR2 SVGAGI. Between the trimmed V and J ends, which lost 2 bases and 0 bases, there was a span of 4 bases. CDR3 sequence (DNA): TGTGCCAGCAGTTACGGGATGAACACTGAAGCTTTCTTT. This gives the protein CASSYGMNTEAFF.

V gene TRBV6-6 combines with J gene TRBJ2-1, with a weak D call TRBD1 (6 bases). The CDR3 contains 11 residues. CDR1 and CDR2 from the germline V gene are MNHNY and SVGAGI (reference sequence). The V end lost 4 bases, the J end lost 8 bases, and 6 bases lay between the germline ends. The CDR3 DNA reads TGTGCCAGCAGTTCAGGGGATGAGCAGTTCTTC. It encodes CASSSGDEQFF.

The V gene is TRBV5-5, the J gene TRBJ1-3; 7 bases match TRBD1. V lost 3 bases and J lost 4; bases outside the gene matches: 10. CDR3 size: 16 residues. Germline V gene lookup returns CDR1 SGHKS and CDR2 YYEKEE (reference sequence). CDR3 amino acids: CASSWATGTTGNTIYF. Here the CDR3 DNA reads TGTGCCAGCAGCTGGGCGACAGGGACTACGGGAAACACCATATATTTT.

The chain uses TRBV25-1 and TRBJ2-1; D unresolved. Germline CDR1 and CDR2: MGHDK and SYGVNS. With 3 bases removed from V and 5 bases from J, the gap between germline ends came to 5 bases. The CDR3 is made up of 12 amino acids. The CDR3 DNA reads TGTGCCAGCAGTGAGCTGCACAATGAGCAGTTCTTC. Protein sequence: CASSELHNEQFF.